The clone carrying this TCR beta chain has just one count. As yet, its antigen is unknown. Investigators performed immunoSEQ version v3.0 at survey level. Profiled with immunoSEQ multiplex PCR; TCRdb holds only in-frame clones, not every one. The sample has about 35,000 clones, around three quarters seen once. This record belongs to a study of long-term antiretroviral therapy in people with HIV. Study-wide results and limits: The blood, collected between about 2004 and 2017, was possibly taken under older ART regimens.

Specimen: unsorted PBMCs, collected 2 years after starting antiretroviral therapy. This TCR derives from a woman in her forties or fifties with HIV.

CDR3 sequence (DNA): TGCGCCAGCAGTGAGGTGGGGGGTAGCCTCGGCACAGATACGCAGTATTTT. Protein: CASSEVGGSLGTDTQYF. This rearrangement joins TRBV10-2 to TRBJ2-3; the D gene is possibly TRBD2 (6 bases). CDR1 is WSHSY and CDR2 is SAAADI in the germline V gene. The CDR3 is 17 residues long. Trimming removed 2 bases from V and 1 base from J, with 16 bases in between.